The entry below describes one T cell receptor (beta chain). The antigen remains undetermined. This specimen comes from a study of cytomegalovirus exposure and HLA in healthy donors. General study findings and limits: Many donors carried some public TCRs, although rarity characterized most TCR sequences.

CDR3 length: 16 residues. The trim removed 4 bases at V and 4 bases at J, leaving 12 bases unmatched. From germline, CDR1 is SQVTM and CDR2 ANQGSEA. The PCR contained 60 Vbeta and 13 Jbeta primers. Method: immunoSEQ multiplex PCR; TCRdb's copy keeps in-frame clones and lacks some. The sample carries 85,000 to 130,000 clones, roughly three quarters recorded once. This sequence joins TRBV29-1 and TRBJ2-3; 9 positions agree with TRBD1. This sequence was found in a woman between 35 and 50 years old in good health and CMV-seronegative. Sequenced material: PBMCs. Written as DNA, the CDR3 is TGCAGCGTTGTTGGACAGGGGTCAACTTTGGCAGATACGCAGTATTTT. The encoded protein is CSVVGQGSTLADTQYF.